What follows describes a single T cell receptor (beta chain). This clonotype came up many times. No cognate antigen has been identified for it. No base qualities exist here, and no much larger clone lies one base off it. CDR1 MGHDK and CDR2 SYGVNS are derived from the germline V gene. The junction shows trimming of 4 bases on V and 4 bases on J, plus 8 bases between the germline ends. The CDR3 holds 12 amino acids from the cysteine to the phenylalanine. Here the CDR3 DNA is all that survives: 36 bases in frame from base 1. Library preparation used 5' RACE. Sequencing instrument: Illumina MiSeq. TCRdb applied fastp at Q25 and MiXCR to the public reads, then kept only in-frame beta chains. Records with the same CDR3 protein are collapsed into one entry carrying the most frequent genes and DNA. A total of under 70,000 distinct CDR3 sequences appear in this sample, about 14% of them only once. The ten largest make up about 16% of the sample.

The data were taken from a study of T cells of healthy individuals (dated by TCRdb to the late 2010s). The chain joins TRBV25-1 to TRBJ2-7; TRBD2 is perhaps the D gene, given 5 matching bases. This clonotype was obtained from a human donor in good health. DNA sequence: TGTGCCAGCAGTGCATCGGGGTACGAGCAGTACTTC. This yields the protein CASSASGYEQYF.